The 3 T cell receptor beta chains below were found in one sample sequenced in a study of identical twins' blood T cells. TCRdb redid the calling of the 5' RACE reads with MiXCR, one entry per CDR3 protein. The sample has 400,000 or so distinct CDR3 sequences; roughly 30% are singletons. Sequencing was done on a sample of PBMCs. These receptors all come from a woman aged 18-50 years in good health.

There are a few counts of this clonotype. The chain recombines TRBV5-6 with TRBJ2-1; the D gene is possibly TRBD2 (6 bases). Between the trimmed V and J ends, which lost 7 bases and 3 bases, there was a span of 14 bases. CDR3 size: 14 residues. Per the germline V gene, CDR1 is SGHDT and CDR2 is YYEEEE. The CDR3 DNA reads TGTGCCAGCTCCTGGCGGGATGGCTACAATGAGCAGTTCTTC. Translation: CASSWRDGYNEQFF.

The chain has TRBV30 and TRBJ1-1; no clear D gene. Germline V lookup: CDR1 GTSNPN, CDR2 SVGIG (reference sequence). There are 12 residues in the CDR3. V was trimmed by 2 bases and J by 1 base, leaving 5 bases between them. The CDR3 nucleotides are TGTGCCTGGAGTCCCCAGAACACTGAAGCTTTCTTT. Translating it yields CAWSPQNTEAFF.

V gene TRBV19 combines with J gene TRBJ1-5; TRBD1 matches 7 bases. CDR1 is LNHDA, CDR2 SQIVND, per germline (reference sequence). The ends lost 4 bases at V and 2 bases at J; junction bases unmatched: 5. The CDR3 extends over 15 amino acids. The CDR3 loop is CASSTLTGRNQPQHF. CDR3 nucleotide sequence: TGTGCCAGTAGTACCTTGACAGGGCGCAATCAGCCCCAGCATTTT.